This T cell receptor beta chain appears in the sequencing data of a study of blood T cell repertoires in COVID-19. Assay: immunoSEQ multiplex PCR; the TCRdb copy retains only in-frame clones and omits some. This table has around 120,000 clones, about four fifths appearing once. The CDR3 is 11 amino acids. Trimming removed 6 bases from V and 7 bases from J; junction bases left unmatched: 0. The TCR comes from a man in his forties or fifties with active or convalescent COVID-19. The chain carries TRBV12-3 or TRBV12-4 and TRBJ1-1; 9 nucleotides align to TRBD1. Sequenced: peripheral blood. Here the CDR3 reads CASRDRGEAFF. The CDR3 DNA sequence: TGTGCCAGCAGGGACAGGGGTGAAGCTTTCTTT.